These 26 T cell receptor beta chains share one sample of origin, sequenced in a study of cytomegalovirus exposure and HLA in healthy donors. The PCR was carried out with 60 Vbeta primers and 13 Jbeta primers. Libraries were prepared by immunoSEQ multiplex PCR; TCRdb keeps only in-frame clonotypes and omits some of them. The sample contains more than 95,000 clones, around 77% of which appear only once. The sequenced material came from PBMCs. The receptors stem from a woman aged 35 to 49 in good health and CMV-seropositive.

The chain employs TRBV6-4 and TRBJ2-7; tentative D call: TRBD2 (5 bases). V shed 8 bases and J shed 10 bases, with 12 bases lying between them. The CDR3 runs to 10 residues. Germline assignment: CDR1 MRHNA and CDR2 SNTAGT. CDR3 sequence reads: CASLTWTQYF. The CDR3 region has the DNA TGTGCCAGCCTAACGTGGACTCAGTACTTC.

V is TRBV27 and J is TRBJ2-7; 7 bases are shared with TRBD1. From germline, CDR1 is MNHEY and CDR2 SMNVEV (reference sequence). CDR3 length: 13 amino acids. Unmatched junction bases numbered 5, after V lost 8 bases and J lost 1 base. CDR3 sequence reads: CASRDRLSYEQYF. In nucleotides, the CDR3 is TGTGCCAGCCGGGACAGACTTTCCTACGAGCAGTACTTC.

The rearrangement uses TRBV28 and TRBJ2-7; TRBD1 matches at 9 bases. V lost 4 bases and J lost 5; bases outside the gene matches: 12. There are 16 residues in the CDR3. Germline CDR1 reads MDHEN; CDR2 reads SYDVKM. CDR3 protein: CASSSLPGQGSHEQYF. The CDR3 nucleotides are TGTGCCAGCAGTTCGCTGCCGGGACAGGGTTCCCACGAGCAGTACTTC.

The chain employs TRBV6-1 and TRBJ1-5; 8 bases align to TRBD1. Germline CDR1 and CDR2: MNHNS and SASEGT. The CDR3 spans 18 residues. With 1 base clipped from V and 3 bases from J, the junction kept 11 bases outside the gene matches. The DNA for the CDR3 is TGTGCCAGCAGTGAAGGTGGTGGACAGGGAAGCTTCAATCAGCCCCAGCATTTT. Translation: CASSEGGGQGSFNQPQHF.

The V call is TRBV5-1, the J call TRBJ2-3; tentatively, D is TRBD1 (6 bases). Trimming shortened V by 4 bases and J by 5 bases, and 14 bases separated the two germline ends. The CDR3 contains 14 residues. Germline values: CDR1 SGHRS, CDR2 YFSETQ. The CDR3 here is CASSPGHSEDTQYF. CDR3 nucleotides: TGCGCCAGCAGCCCGGGACATAGCGAAGATACGCAGTATTTT.

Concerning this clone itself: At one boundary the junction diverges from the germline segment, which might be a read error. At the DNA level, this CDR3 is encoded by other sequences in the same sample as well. The CDR3 sequence is CARRDRTNEKLFF. In DNA, the CDR3 is TGTGCCAGAAGGGACAGGACTAATGAAAAACTGTTCTTT. J is TRBJ1-4 and V is TRBV2; 8 positions match TRBD1. CDR1 SNHLY and CDR2 FYNNEI come from the germline V gene. This CDR3 is 13 amino acids long.

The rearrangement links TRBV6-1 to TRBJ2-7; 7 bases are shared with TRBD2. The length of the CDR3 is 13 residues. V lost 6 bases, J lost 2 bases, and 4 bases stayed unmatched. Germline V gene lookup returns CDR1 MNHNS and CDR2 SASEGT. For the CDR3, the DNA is TGTGCCAGCAGCCCACTAGCGACCTACGAGCAGTACTTC. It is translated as CASSPLATYEQYF.

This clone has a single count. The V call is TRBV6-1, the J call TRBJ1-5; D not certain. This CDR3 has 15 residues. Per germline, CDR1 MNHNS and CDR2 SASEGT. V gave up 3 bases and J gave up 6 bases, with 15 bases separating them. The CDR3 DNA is TGTGCCAGCAGTGAGAGTTCGGGGTCCCTTCAGCCCCAGCATTTT. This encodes CASSESSGSLQPQHF.

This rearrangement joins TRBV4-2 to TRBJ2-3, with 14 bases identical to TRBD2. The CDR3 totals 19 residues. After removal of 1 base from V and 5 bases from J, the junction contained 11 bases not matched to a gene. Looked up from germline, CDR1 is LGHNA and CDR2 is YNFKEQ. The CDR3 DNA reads TGTGCCAGCAGCCAAGGGGGGGCGACTAGCGGGAGGGCACAAGATACGCAGTATTTT. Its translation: CASSQGGATSGRAQDTQYF.

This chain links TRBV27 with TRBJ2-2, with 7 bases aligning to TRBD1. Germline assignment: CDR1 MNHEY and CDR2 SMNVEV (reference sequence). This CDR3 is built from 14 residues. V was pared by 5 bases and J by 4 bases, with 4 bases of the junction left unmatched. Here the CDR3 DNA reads TGTGCCAGCAGTAGGGACAGAGGCACCGGGGAGCTGTTTTTT. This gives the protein CASSRDRGTGELFF.

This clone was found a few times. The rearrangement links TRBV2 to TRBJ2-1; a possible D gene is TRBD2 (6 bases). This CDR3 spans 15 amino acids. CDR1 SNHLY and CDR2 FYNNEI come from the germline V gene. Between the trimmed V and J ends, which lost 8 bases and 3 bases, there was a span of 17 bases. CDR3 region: CASHSRDFRYNEQFF. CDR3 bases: TGTGCCAGCCATTCCCGGGACTTTCGCTACAATGAGCAGTTCTTC.

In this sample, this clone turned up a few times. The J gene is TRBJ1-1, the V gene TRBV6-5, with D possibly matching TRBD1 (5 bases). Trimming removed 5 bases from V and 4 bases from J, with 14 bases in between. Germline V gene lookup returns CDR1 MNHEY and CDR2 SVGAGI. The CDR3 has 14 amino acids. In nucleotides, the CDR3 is TGTGCCAGCAGTGGTACCAGGGATCGCACTGAAGCTTTCTTT. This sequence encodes CASSGTRDRTEAFF.

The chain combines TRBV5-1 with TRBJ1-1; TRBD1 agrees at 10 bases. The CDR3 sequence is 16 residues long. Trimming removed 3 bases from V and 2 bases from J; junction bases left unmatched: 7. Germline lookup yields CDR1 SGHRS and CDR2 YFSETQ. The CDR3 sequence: CASSSDRGTSNTEAFF. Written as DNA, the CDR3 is TGCGCCAGCAGCTCGGACAGGGGGACTTCCAACACTGAAGCTTTCTTT. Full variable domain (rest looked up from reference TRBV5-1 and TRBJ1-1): KAGVTQTPRYLIKTRGQQVTLSCSPISGHRSVSWYQQTPGQGLQFLFEYFSETQRNKGNFPGRFSGRQFSNSRSEMNVSTLELGDSALYLCASSSDRGTSNTEAFFGQGTRLTVV.

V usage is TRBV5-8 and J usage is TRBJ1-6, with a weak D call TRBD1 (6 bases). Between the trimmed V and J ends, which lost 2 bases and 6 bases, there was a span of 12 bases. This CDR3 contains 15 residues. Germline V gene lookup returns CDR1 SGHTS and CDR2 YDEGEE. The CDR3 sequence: CASSFRQAINSPLHF. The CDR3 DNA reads TGTGCCAGCAGCTTTCGACAGGCGATTAATTCACCCCTCCACTTT.

Here the CDR3 reads CASSWTSGPSNEQFF. In nucleotides, the CDR3 is TGTGCCAGCAGTTGGACTAGCGGACCTTCCAATGAGCAGTTCTTC. The rearrangement joins TRBV6-6 to TRBJ2-1; 10 bases map to TRBD2. Looked up from germline, CDR1 is MNHNY and CDR2 is SVGAGI (reference sequence). There are 15 residues in the CDR3. The V and J ends lost 4 bases and 6 bases, in that order; junction bases with no gene match: 6.

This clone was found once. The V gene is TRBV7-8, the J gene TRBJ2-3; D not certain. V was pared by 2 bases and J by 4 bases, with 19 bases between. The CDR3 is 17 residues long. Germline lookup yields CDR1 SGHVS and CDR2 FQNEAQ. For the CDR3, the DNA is TGTGCCAGCAGCTTAATTTGGGCAGTCTCTATTTCAGATACGCAGTATTTT. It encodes CASSLIWAVSISDTQYF.

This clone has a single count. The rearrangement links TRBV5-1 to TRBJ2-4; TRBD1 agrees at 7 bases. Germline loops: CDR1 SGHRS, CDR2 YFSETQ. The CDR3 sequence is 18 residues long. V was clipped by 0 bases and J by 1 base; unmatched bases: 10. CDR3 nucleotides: TGCGCCAGCAGCTTGGCCCTCAGGACAGGTTCCGCCAAAAACATTCAGTACTTC. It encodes CASSLALRTGSAKNIQYF.

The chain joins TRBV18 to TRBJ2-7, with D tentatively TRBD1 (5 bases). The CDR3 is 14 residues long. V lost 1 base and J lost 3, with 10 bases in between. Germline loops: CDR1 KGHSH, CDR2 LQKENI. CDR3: CASSPQGKNYEQYF. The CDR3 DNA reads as TGTGCCAGCTCACCACAGGGGAAGAACTACGAGCAGTACTTC.

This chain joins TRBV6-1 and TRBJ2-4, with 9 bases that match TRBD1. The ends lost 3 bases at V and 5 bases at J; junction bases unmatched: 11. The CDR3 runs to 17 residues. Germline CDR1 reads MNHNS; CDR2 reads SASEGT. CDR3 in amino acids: CASSDPYRGRRENIQYF. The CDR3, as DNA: TGTGCCAGCAGTGACCCTTACAGGGGGCGTAGGGAAAACATTCAGTACTTC.

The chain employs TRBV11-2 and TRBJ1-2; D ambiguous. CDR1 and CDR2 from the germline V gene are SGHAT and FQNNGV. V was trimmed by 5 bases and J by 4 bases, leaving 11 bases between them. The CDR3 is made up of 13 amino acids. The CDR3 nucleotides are TGTGCCAGCAGCCCCGACACGACCTATGGCTACACCTTC. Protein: CASSPDTTYGYTF.

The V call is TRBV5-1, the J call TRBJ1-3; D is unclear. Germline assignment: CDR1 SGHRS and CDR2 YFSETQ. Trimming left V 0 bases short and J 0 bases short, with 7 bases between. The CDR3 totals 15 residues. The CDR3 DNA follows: TGCGCCAGCAGCTTGGACTCGTACTCTGGAAACACCATATATTTT. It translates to CASSLDSYSGNTIYF.

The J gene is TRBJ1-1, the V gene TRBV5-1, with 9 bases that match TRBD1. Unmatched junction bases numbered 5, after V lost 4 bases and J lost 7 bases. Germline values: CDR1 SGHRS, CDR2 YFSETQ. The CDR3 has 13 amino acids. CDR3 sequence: CASSPDRGGEAFF. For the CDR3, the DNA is TGCGCCAGCAGCCCGGACAGGGGCGGTGAAGCTTTCTTT.

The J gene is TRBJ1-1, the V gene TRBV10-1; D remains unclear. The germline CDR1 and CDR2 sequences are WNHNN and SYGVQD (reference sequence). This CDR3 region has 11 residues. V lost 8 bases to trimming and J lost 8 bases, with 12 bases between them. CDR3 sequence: CASPAREEAFF. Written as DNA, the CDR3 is TGCGCCAGCCCGGCGCGGGAAGAAGCTTTCTTT.

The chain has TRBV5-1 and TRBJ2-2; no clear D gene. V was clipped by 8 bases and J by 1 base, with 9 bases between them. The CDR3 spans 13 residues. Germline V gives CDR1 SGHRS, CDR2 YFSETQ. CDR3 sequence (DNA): TGCGCCAGTAGATTCTTGAACACCGGGGAGCTGTTTTTT. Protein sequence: CASRFLNTGELFF.

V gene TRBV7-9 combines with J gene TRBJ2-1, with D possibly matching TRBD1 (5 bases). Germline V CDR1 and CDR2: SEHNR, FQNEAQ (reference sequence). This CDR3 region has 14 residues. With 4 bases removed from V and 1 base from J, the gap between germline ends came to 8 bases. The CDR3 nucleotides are TGTGCCAGCAGCTCAGGGTGGTCCTACAATGAGCAGTTCTTC. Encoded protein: CASSSGWSYNEQFF.

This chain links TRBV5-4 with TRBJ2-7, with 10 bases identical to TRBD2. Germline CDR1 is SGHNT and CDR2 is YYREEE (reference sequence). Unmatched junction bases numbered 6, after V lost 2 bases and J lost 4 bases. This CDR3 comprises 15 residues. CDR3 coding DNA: TGTGCCAGCAGCTTAGGACTAGCGGCAACATACGAGCAGTACTTC. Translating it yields CASSLGLAATYEQYF.